This entry lists 21 T cell receptor beta chains sequenced from one sample in a study of T cell responses to AZD1222 COVID-19 vaccine. Profiling relied on immunoSEQ multiplex PCR, and the TCRdb table lists in-frame clones only, not all of them. Of 75,000 to 85,000 clones in the sample, around three quarters are singletons; the top ten hold 27%. This sample comprised peripheral blood, obtained 28 days after the second dose of the MenACWY control vaccine. These receptors were taken from an adult who received the MenACWY meningococcal vaccine as a control.

This clone was counted once. The chain links TRBV6-5 to TRBJ1-5, with 9 bases aligning to TRBD1. The J segment lost 9 bases and the V segment lost 6 bases, leaving 6 bases of the junction unmatched. The germline CDR1 and CDR2 sequences are MNHEY and SVGAGI. The CDR3 extends over 13 amino acids. The CDR3 is CASRDRGLGPQHF. The CDR3 coding sequence is TGTGCCAGCAGGGACAGGGGCCTCGGGCCCCAGCATTTT.

The rearrangement joins TRBV28 to TRBJ2-7; TRBD1 aligns across 10 bases. Germline loops: CDR1 MDHEN, CDR2 SYDVKM. CDR3 length equals 16 residues. The V and J ends lost 7 bases and 4 bases, in that order; junction bases with no gene match: 13. Here the CDR3 DNA reads TGTGCCAGCACCCCTGGCGGACAGGGGGGATGGTACGAGCAGTACTTC. It is translated as CASTPGGQGGWYEQYF.

This clone was found a few times. This chain joins TRBV5-6 and TRBJ2-7; perhaps TRBD1 as D (6 bases). Germline CDR1 is SGHDT and CDR2 is YYEEEE. The CDR3 is 16 residues long. Trimming stripped 4 bases from V and 3 bases from J, with 20 bases between. This CDR3 is CASSVQGFDTYYEQYF. CDR3 coding DNA: TGTGCCAGCAGCGTACAGGGTTTTGATACCTACTACGAGCAGTACTTC.

The genes are TRBV3-1 (or the pseudogene TRBV3-2) and TRBJ1-4; no reliable D call. Germline loops: CDR1 LGHDT, CDR2 YNNKEL (reference sequence). The V gene lost 0 bases and the J gene lost 11 bases, with 16 bases spanning the gap. This CDR3 comprises 15 residues. The CDR3 DNA reads as TGTGCCAGCAGCCAAGATCTTAGGGCCGGAGGTAAACTGTTTTTT. It is translated as CASSQDLRAGGKLFF.

This chain uses TRBV2 with TRBJ1-2; D might be TRBD1 (5 bases). The CDR3 has 13 amino acids. Germline V gene data show CDR1 as SNHLY and CDR2 as FYNNEI. The germline V and J ends were trimmed by 6 bases and 5 bases, with 13 bases remaining between them. CDR3 bases: TGTGCCAGCAGCGAACCCGGGGGGTATGGCTACACCTTC. Amino acids: CASSEPGGYGYTF.

This chain joins TRBV11-2 and TRBJ1-1; TRBD1 aligns across 7 bases. V dropped 1 base and J dropped 5; count of bases not matched to a gene: 7. CDR3 size: 15 residues. From germline, CDR1 is SGHAT and CDR2 FQNNGV. CDR3 protein: CASSLGGGRGTEAFF. In nucleotides, the CDR3 is TGTGCCAGCAGCTTAGGAGGGGGCCGGGGTACTGAAGCTTTCTTT. Combining the CDR3 with reference TRBV11-2 and TRBJ1-1 gives the whole variable domain EAGVAQSPRYKIIEKRQSVAFWCNPISGHATLYWYQQILGQGPKLLIQFQNNGVVDDSQLPKDRFSAERLKGVDSTLKIQPAKLEDSAVYLCASSLGGGRGTEAFFGQGTRLTVV.

This clone was counted only a few times. This chain links TRBV19 with TRBJ2-3; D is uncertain. This CDR3 is 11 amino acids long. Per the germline V gene, CDR1 is LNHDA and CDR2 is SQIVND (reference sequence). V lost 6 bases, J lost 5 bases, and 6 bases lay in between. The DNA for the CDR3 is TGTGCCAGTAGAATCGGAGATACGCAGTATTTT. It codes for CASRIGDTQYF.

V usage is TRBV30 and J usage is TRBJ2-3, with D possibly TRBD1 on 6 matching bases. V shed 0 bases and J shed 1 base, with 17 bases lying between them. This CDR3 comprises 17 residues. Germline CDR1 is GTSNPN and CDR2 is SVGIG (reference sequence). The CDR3 sequence is CAWSVLDSAWGTDTQYF. The DNA of the CDR3 is TGTGCCTGGAGTGTACTGGACAGCGCTTGGGGCACAGATACGCAGTATTTT.

The chain has TRBV29-1 and TRBJ2-1; D possibly matches TRBD1 or TRBD2 (5 bases each). The CDR3 loop spans 14 amino acids. CDR1 SQVTM and CDR2 ANQGSEA come from the germline V gene. Trimming removed 6 bases from V and 1 base from J, with 13 bases in between. The CDR3 bases are TGCAGCGTCGAGGGCAGGGTTTCCTACAATGAGCAGTTCTTC. This codes for CSVEGRVSYNEQFF.

This chain joins TRBV29-1 and TRBJ1-1; the D gene is possibly TRBD1 (6 bases). The CDR3 totals 13 residues. Trimming took off 7 bases at V and 5 bases at J, with 17 bases between the two ends. Germline-derived CDR1 and CDR2 are SQVTM and ANQGSEA. CDR3 amino acids: CSAVLRGGTEAFF. CDR3 nucleotides: TGCAGCGCCGTTCTCAGGGGTGGTACTGAAGCTTTCTTT.

This clone has more than one count but fewer than ten. J is TRBJ1-6 and V is TRBV11-2; D uncertain. The CDR3 is made up of 16 amino acids. With 2 bases removed from V and 7 bases from J, the gap between germline ends came to 15 bases. Germline V CDR1 and CDR2: SGHAT, FQNNGV. The CDR3 sequence: CASSLNGPQANSPLHF. The CDR3 coding sequence is TGTGCCAGCAGCTTAAATGGCCCGCAGGCCAATTCACCCCTCCACTTT.

The chain is built from TRBV2 and TRBJ2-5; TRBD2 aligns across 9 bases. The J segment lost 1 base and the V segment lost 7 bases, leaving 1 base of the junction unmatched. This CDR3 comprises 13 residues. CDR1 SNHLY and CDR2 FYNNEI come from the germline V gene. The CDR3 reads CASKRGAQETQYF. The CDR3 DNA follows: TGTGCCAGCAAGCGGGGGGCCCAAGAGACCCAGTACTTC. The full variable domain, with the rest looked up from reference TRBV2 and TRBJ2-5, is EPEVTQTPSHQVTQMGQEVILRCVPISNHLYFYWYRQILGQKVEFLVSFYNNEISEKSEIFDDQFSVERPDGSNFTLKIRSTKLEDSAMYFCASKRGAQETQYFGPGTRLLVL.

This chain joins TRBV18 and TRBJ1-5; TRBD1 aligns across 7 bases. Germline V gene lookup returns CDR1 KGHSH and CDR2 LQKENI. The CDR3 is made up of 14 amino acids. J lost 4 bases, V lost 4 bases, and 4 bases had no gene match. CDR3 bases: TGTGCCAGCTCACTGACAGGGACAAATCAGCCCCAGCATTTT. This gives the protein CASSLTGTNQPQHF.

The chain uses TRBV7-8 and TRBJ2-5; 7 nucleotides agree with TRBD2. The CDR3 covers 16 residues. V shed 3 bases and J 3 bases; nucleotides not matched to a gene: 10. Germline lookup yields CDR1 SGHVS and CDR2 FQNEAQ. The CDR3 here is CASSFGGSRGEETQYF. The CDR3 DNA follows: TGTGCCAGCAGCTTTGGAGGGTCTCGGGGGGAAGAGACCCAGTACTTC.

V usage is TRBV6-5 and J usage is TRBJ2-7, with D possibly TRBD2 on 5 matching bases. Trimming removed 4 bases from V and 8 bases from J, with 15 bases in between. The CDR3 is 13 residues long. Germline CDR1 and CDR2: MNHEY and SVGAGI. The CDR3 here is CASSFGVRRQQYF. The DNA of the CDR3 is TGTGCCAGCAGTTTCGGGGTTCGGCGACAGCAGTACTTC.

CDR3 sequence: CASSFRLAGADTQYF. In DNA form, the CDR3 reads TGTGCCAGCAGCTTTCGACTAGCGGGGGCAGATACGCAGTATTTT. This chain uses TRBV7-2 with TRBJ2-3; 12 positions agree with TRBD2. Germline lookup yields CDR1 SGHTA and CDR2 FQGNSA. V lost 3 bases and J lost 4; bases outside the gene matches: 2. The length of the CDR3 is 15 residues.

This clone was recorded a few times. The J gene is TRBJ2-7, the V gene TRBV28, with 7 bases matching TRBD2. The J segment lost 4 bases and the V segment lost 4 bases, leaving 16 bases of the junction unmatched. Germline assignment: CDR1 MDHEN and CDR2 SYDVKM. CDR3 size: 17 residues. CDR3 region: CASSSGGAGEEWYEQYF. In nucleotides, the CDR3 is TGTGCCAGCAGTTCCGGAGGGGCGGGAGAAGAATGGTACGAGCAGTACTTC.

This chain joins TRBV19 and TRBJ2-3, with a tentative D call TRBD2 (6 bases). The CDR3 is 16 amino acids. The germline V and J ends were trimmed by 4 bases and 0 bases, with 14 bases remaining between them. Germline CDR1 reads LNHDA; CDR2 reads SQIVND (reference sequence). The CDR3 DNA sequence: TGTGCCAGTAGTAAGGTCGGGGGATCTAGCACAGATACGCAGTATTTT. Its translation is CASSKVGGSSTDTQYF. The complete variable domain, with remaining parts taken from reference TRBV19 and TRBJ2-3, reads DGGITQSPKYLFRKEGQNVTLSCEQNLNHDAMYWYRQDPGQGLRLIYYSQIVNDFQKGDIAEGYSVSREKKESFPLTVTSAQKNPTAFYLCASSKVGGSSTDTQYFGPGTRLTVL.

This chain links TRBV4-1 with TRBJ1-5; D gene ambiguous. The CDR3 extends over 13 amino acids. Trimming pared 4 bases from V and 5 bases from J, leaving 9 bases between. Germline V gives CDR1 MGHRA, CDR2 YSYEKL. The CDR3 region has the DNA TGCGCCAGCAGCCGAGGAGATTATCAGCCCCAGCATTTT. Protein: CASSRGDYQPQHF.

The rearrangement uses TRBV13 and TRBJ2-4; D possibly uses TRBD1 or TRBD2 (5 bases each). CDR3 length: 14 amino acids. Trimming took 5 bases from V and 0 from J, leaving 8 bases between them. Germline CDR1 reads PRHDT; CDR2 reads FYEKMQ (reference sequence). CDR3 nucleotides: TGTGCCAGCAGCGCCGGGACAGCCAAAAACATTCAGTACTTC. This gives the protein CASSAGTAKNIQYF.

The chain has TRBV6-5 and TRBJ2-3; TRBD2 agrees at 9 bases. The CDR3 totals 15 residues. Germline CDR1 reads MNHEY; CDR2 reads SVGAGI. V lost 10 bases and J lost 6; bases outside the gene matches: 14. CDR3 nucleotide sequence: TGTGCCACCTACGACCTTAGCGGGAGTGGTGATACGCAGTATTTT. It yields the protein CATYDLSGSGDTQYF.